Each of the 8 T cell receptor beta chains below was sequenced from the same sample in a study of cytomegalovirus exposure and HLA in healthy donors. The PCR made use of 60 Vbeta and 13 Jbeta primers. The repertoire was sequenced with immunoSEQ multiplex PCR; TCRdb's copy has only in-frame clones and lacks some. The sample includes about 180,000 clones, about 80% of them seen just once. Specimen: PBMCs. The receptors originated from a woman in her sixties or seventies in good health and CMV-seropositive.

For this clone: The same CDR3 also results from other DNA sequences found in this sample. The genes are TRBV7-2 and TRBJ2-5; 8 bases line up with TRBD2. J gave up 5 bases and V 5 bases, and 10 bases lay outside the gene matches. This CDR3 comprises 15 residues. Germline V CDR1 and CDR2: SGHTA, FQGNSA. The DNA of the CDR3 is TGTGCCAGCAGCCCCCCCGGACTAGCCGGGGAGACCCAGTACTTC. As protein: CASSPPGLAGETQYF.

This clone was detected only a few times. The rearrangement uses TRBV4-2 and TRBJ2-7; TRBD1 aligns across 9 bases. CDR3 length: 14 amino acids. Germline lookup yields CDR1 LGHNA and CDR2 YNFKEQ. After removal of 1 base from V and 4 bases from J, the junction contained 2 bases not matched to a gene. The CDR3 is CASSQATGGYEQYF. CDR3 sequence (DNA): TGTGCCAGCAGCCAAGCGACAGGGGGGTACGAGCAGTACTTC.

This rearrangement joins TRBV9 to TRBJ2-3; 7 bases map to TRBD1. CDR1 is SGDLS and CDR2 is YYNGEE in the germline V gene. The CDR3 contains 16 residues. With V trimmed by 4 bases and J by 0 bases, 8 bases remained unmatched. CDR3 amino acids: CASSPAGTASTDTQYF. The CDR3, as DNA: TGTGCCAGCAGCCCAGCCGGGACAGCCAGCACAGATACGCAGTATTTT.

The chain employs TRBV6-5 and TRBJ1-3, with a weak D call TRBD1 (6 bases). V shed 2 bases and J shed 4 bases, with 12 bases lying between them. Germline-derived CDR1 and CDR2 are MNHEY and SVGAGI. The CDR3 spans 15 residues. The CDR3 protein is CASSYGGAGGNTIYF. The CDR3 DNA is TGTGCCAGCAGTTACGGGGGGGCGGGAGGAAACACCATATATTTT.

This chain uses TRBV7-6 with TRBJ2-5; D not resolved. This CDR3 spans 14 amino acids. Germline assignment: CDR1 SGHVS and CDR2 FNYEAQ. Deletions cut 1 base from V and 5 bases from J, with 11 bases between. This CDR3 reads CASSLVAGSETQYF. As DNA, the CDR3 is TGTGCCAGCAGCTTAGTGGCAGGCTCCGAGACCCAGTACTTC. The full variable domain, with the rest looked up from reference TRBV7-6 and TRBJ2-5, is GAGVSQSPRYKVTKRGQDVALRCDPISGHVSLYWYRQALGQGPEFLTYFNYEAQQDKSGLPNDRFSAERPEGSISTLTIQRTEQRDSAMYRCASSLVAGSETQYFGPGTRLLVL.

The table lists this clone with a few counts. The chain uses TRBV5-3 and TRBJ1-2; TRBD1 is a possible D gene (6 bases). TRBV5-3 is sorted into the ORF group, with uncertain function. This CDR3 has 11 amino acids. Deletions cut 7 bases from V and 4 bases from J, with 8 bases between. The CDR3 spells CARQGPYGYTF. In DNA form, the CDR3 reads TGTGCCAGACAGGGGCCCTATGGCTACACCTTC.

This sequence joins TRBV6-6 and TRBJ1-1, with TRBD1 matching 7 bases. This CDR3 has 12 amino acids. CDR1 is MNHNY, CDR2 SVGAGI, per germline (reference sequence). The J segment lost 12 bases and the V segment lost 6 bases, leaving 10 bases of the junction unmatched. This CDR3 is CASSQGEMRSFF. CDR3 sequence (DNA): TGTGCCAGCAGCCAGGGGGAGATGAGGTCTTTCTTT.

The chain combines TRBV30 with TRBJ2-1, with D possibly matching TRBD1 (5 bases). V shed 4 bases and J shed 7 bases, with 17 bases lying between them. Germline V CDR1 and CDR2: GTSNPN, SVGIG (reference sequence). This CDR3 is built from 14 residues. CDR3 amino acids: CAWTIGLDTNEQFF. The CDR3 bases are TGTGCCTGGACCATCGGATTGGACACGAATGAGCAGTTCTTC.